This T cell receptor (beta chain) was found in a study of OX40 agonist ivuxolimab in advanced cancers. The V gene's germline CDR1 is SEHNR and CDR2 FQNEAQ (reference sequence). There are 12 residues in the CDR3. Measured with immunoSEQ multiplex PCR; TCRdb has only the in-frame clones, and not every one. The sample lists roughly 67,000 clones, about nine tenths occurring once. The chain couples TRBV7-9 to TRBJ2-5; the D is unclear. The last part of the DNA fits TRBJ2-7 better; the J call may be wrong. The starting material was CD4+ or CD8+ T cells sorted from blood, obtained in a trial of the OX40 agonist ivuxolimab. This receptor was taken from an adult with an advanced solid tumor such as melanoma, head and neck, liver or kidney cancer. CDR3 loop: CASSLLPYEQYF. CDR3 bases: TGTGCCAGCAGCTTGCTTCCCTACGAGCAGTACTTC.